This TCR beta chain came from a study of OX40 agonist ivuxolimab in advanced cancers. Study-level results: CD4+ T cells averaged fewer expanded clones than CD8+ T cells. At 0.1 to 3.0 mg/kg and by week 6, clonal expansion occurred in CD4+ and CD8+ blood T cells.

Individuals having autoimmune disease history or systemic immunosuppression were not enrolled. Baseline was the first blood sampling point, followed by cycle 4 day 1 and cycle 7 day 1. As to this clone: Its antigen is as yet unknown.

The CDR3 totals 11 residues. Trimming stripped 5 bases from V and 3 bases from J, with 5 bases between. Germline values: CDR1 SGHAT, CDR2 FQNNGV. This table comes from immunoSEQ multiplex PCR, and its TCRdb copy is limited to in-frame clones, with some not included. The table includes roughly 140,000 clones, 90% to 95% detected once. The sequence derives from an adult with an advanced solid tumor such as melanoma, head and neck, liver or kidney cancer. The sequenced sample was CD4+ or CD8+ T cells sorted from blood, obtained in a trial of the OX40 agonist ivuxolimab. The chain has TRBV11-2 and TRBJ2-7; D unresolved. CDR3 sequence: CASSPSYEQYF. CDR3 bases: TGTGCCAGCAGCCCTAGCTACGAGCAGTACTTC.